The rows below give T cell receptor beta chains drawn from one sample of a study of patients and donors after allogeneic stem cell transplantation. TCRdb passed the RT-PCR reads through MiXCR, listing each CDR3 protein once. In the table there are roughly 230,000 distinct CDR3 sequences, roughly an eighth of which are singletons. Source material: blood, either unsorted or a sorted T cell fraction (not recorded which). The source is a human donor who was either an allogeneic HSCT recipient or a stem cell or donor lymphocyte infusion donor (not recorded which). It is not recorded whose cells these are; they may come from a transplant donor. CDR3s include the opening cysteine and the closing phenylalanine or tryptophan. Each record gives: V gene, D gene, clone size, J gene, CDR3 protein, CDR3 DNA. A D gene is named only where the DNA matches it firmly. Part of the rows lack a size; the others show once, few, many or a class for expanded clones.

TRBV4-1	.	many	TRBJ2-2	CASSPGRLATNTGELFF	TGCGCCAGCAGCCCGGGGAGGCTAGCGACGAACACCGGGGAGCTGTTTTTT
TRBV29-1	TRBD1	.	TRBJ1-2	CSVERGGQPNYGYTF	TGCAGCGTTGAACGAGGGGGCCAGCCTAACTATGGCTACACCTTC
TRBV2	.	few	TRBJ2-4	CASSEGQVSIQYF	TGTGCCAGCAGTGAAGGGCAGGTTTCGATTCAGTACTTC
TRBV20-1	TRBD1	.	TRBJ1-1	CSASPLTGATEAFF	TGCAGTGCTAGCCCACTTACAGGGGCCACTGAAGCTTTCTTT
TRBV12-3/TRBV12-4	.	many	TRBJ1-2	CASSLGPSLYGYTF	TGTGCCAGCAGTTTAGGACCTTCACTTTATGGCTACACCTTC
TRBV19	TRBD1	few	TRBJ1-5	CASSTGVQGSNQPQHF	TGTGCCAGTAGCACAGGGGTTCAAGGGAGCAATCAGCCCCAGCATTTT
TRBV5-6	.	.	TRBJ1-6	CASSLVQGSDSPLHF	TGTGCCAGCAGCTTGGTACAGGGATCGGATTCACCCCTCCACTTT
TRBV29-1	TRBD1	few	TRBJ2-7	CSASGGQARYEQYF	TGCAGCGCCTCAGGGGGACAGGCCCGCTACGAGCAGTACTTC
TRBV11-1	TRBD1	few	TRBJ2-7	CASSLVGQGTYEQYF	TGTGCCAGCAGCTTAGTGGGACAGGGAACCTACGAGCAGTACTTC
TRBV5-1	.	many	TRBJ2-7	CASSPTRSPRFHEQYF	TGCGCCAGCAGCCCAACCCGAAGTCCCCGGTTCCACGAGCAGTACTTC
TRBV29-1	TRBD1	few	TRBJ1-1	CSVEKETGSLPRAFF	TGCAGCGTTGAAAAAGAGACAGGGTCCCTTCCCCGAGCTTTCTTT
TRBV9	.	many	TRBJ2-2	CASSLRTHDAGELFF	TGTGCCAGCAGCTTACGGACACATGATGCCGGGGAGCTGTTTTTT
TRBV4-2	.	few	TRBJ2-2	CASSQEVTRPGELFF	TGTGCCAGCAGCCAAGAGGTGACTAGGCCCGGGGAGCTGTTTTTT
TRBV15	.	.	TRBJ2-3	CATSRDLGADTQYF	TGTGCCACCAGCAGAGATCTCGGTGCAGATACGCAGTATTTT
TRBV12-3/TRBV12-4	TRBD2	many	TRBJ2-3	CASSLILAGGFFTDTQYF	TGTGCCAGCAGTTTGATCCTAGCGGGAGGTTTTTTCACAGATACGCAGTATTTT
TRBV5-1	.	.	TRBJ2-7	CASSLGEAYEQYF	TGCGCCAGCAGCTTGGGGGAGGCCTACGAGCAGTACTTC
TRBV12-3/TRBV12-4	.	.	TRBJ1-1	CASSYSLNTEAFF	TGTGCCAGCAGTTACAGCCTGAACACTGAAGCTTTCTTT
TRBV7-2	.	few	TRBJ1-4	CASSFLPRAGEKLFF	TGTGCCAGCAGCTTTCTTCCCCGGGCGGGGGAAAAACTGTTTTTT
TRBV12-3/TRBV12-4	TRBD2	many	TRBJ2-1	CASSYRTVAGAGNEQFF	TGTGCCAGCAGTTACCGTACAGTAGCGGGAGCGGGGAATGAGCAGTTCTTC
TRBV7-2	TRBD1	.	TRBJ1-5	CASSQGQFYQPQHF	TGTGCCAGCAGCCAGGGACAGTTCTATCAGCCCCAGCATTTT
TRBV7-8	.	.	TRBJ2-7	CASSRSISSYEQYF	TGTGCCAGCAGCCGGAGCATCAGCTCCTACGAGCAGTACTTC
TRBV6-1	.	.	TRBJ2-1	CASSWGRGNEQFF	TGTGCCAGCAGCTGGGGTCGAGGGAATGAGCAGTTCTTC
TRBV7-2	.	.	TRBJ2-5	CARGNRDTHQETQYF	TGTGCCAGGGGGAACCGAGACACCCACCAAGAGACCCAGTACTTC
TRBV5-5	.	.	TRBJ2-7	CASSWGRGPYEQYF	TGTGCCAGCAGCTGGGGGAGGGGGCCCTACGAGCAGTACTTC
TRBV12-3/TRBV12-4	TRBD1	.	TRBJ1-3	CASRSGGNNGNTIYF	TGTGCCAGCAGATCAGGGGGTAACAATGGAAACACCATATATTTT
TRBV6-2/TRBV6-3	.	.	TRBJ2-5	CASSYRGVGQETQYF	TGTGCCAGCAGTTACAGGGGGGTCGGGCAAGAGACCCAGTACTTC
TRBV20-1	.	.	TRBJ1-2	CSARRTANYGYTF	TGCAGTGCGCGAAGGACAGCTAACTATGGCTACACCTTC
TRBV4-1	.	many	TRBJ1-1	CASSQVLGAGTEAFF	TGCGCCAGCAGCCAAGTTTTGGGGGCCGGGACTGAAGCTTTCTTT
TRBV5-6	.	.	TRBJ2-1	CASSSRMLLVVHEQFF	TGTGCCAGCAGCTCCCGAATGTTACTAGTTGTCCATGAGCAGTTCTTC
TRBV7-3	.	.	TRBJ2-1	CASGPSLGEQFF	TGTGCCAGCGGGCCGAGCCTCGGTGAGCAGTTCTTC
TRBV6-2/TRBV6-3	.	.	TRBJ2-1	CASSYPQGSYNEQFF	TGTGCCAGCAGTTACCCACAGGGTTCCTACAATGAGCAGTTCTTC
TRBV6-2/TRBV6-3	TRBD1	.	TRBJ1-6	CARSITSGTGAPPLHF	TGTGCCAGAAGTATCACCTCCGGGACAGGAGCGCCACCCCTCCACTTT
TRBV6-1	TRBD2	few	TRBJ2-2	CASSRAGGRGTGELFF	TGTGCCAGCAGTAGAGCGGGGGGCCGGGGCACCGGGGAGCTGTTTTTT
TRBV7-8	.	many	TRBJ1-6	CASSLAQGNSPLHF	TGTGCCAGCAGCTTAGCGCAGGGTAATTCACCCCTCCACTTT
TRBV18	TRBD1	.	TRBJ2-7	CASSIRTGEGHEQYF	TGTGCCAGCTCAATTCGGACAGGGGAGGGACACGAGCAGTACTTC
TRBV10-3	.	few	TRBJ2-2	CAISGSLRGTGELFF	TGTGCCATCAGTGGCTCCCTCCGGGGCACCGGGGAGCTGTTTTTT
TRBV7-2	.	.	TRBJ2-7	CASSPHRGGYEQYF	TGTGCCAGCAGCCCCCACAGGGGAGGCTACGAGCAGTACTTC
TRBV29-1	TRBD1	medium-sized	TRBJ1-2	CSVRHGEGARFSYTF	TGCAGCGTTCGACATGGGGAGGGGGCAAGATTCAGCTACACCTTC
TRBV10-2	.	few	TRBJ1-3	CASSEMGNTIYF	TGCGCCAGCAGTGAGATGGGAAACACCATATATTTT
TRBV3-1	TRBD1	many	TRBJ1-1	CASSQVPGQGKNTEAFF	TGTGCCAGCAGCCAAGTCCCGGGACAGGGGAAGAACACTGAAGCTTTCTTT
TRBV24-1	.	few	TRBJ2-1	CATSESILTGRGDEQFF	TGTGCCACCAGTGAGTCTATTTTAACGGGACGAGGGGATGAGCAGTTCTTC
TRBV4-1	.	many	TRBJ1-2	CASSQGRNYGYTF	TGCGCCAGCAGCCAAGGCCGGAACTATGGCTACACCTTC
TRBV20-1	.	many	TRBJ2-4	CSAREGGIAKNIQYF	TGCAGTGCTAGAGAGGGGGGAATAGCCAAAAACATTCAGTACTTC
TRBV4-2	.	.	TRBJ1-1	CASSQDLKQNEAFF	TGTGCCAGCAGCCAAGATCTAAAACAAAATGAAGCTTTCTTT
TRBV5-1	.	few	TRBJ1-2	CASSLTETYGYTF	TGCGCCAGCAGCTTGACGGAAACGTATGGCTACACCTTC
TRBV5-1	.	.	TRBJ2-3	CASRELASPTDTQYF	TGCGCCAGCAGGGAGCTAGCTAGCCCCACAGATACGCAGTATTTT
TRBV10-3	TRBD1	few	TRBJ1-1	CAITADRGDEAFF	TGTGCCATCACCGCGGACAGGGGTGATGAAGCTTTCTTT
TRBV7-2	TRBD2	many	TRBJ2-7	CASSLATSGASSYEQYF	TGTGCCAGCAGCTTAGCGACTAGCGGGGCCAGCTCCTACGAGCAGTACTTC
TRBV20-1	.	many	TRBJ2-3	CSARDPRLADTQYF	TGCAGTGCTAGAGATCCTCGTCTCGCAGATACGCAGTATTTT
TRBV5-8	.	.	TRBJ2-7	CASRFGRVRGEQYF	TGTGCCAGCAGATTTGGCAGGGTAAGGGGAGAGCAGTACTTC
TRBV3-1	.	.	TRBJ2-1	CASSPWGSYNEQFF	TGTGCCAGCAGCCCGTGGGGTTCCTACAATGAGCAGTTCTTC
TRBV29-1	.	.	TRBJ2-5	CSVGQGGETQYF	TGCAGCGTTGGCCAGGGTGGAGAGACCCAGTACTTC
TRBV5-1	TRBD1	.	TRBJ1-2	CASSPGQGVNYGYTF	TGCGCCAGCAGCCCGGGACAGGGGGTTAACTATGGCTACACCTTC
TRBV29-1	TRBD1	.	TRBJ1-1	CSVDTGQAVNEAFF	TGCAGCGTTGATACGGGACAGGCTGTAAATGAAGCTTTCTTT
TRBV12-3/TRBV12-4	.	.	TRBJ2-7	CASRGGGSHEQYF	TGTGCCAGCAGGGGAGGAGGTAGCCACGAGCAGTACTTC
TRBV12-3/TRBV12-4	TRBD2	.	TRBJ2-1	CASSFRVAGVGANEQFF	TGTGCCAGCAGTTTTAGGGTAGCGGGAGTAGGGGCCAATGAGCAGTTCTTC
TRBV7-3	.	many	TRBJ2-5	CASSPGIGETQYF	TGTGCCAGCAGCCCAGGGATCGGGGAGACCCAGTACTTC
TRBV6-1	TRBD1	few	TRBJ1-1	CASSDGTGGTEAFF	TGTGCCAGCAGTGATGGGACAGGGGGCACTGAAGCTTTCTTT
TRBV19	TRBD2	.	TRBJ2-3	CASRLAGDDTDTQYF	TGTGCCTCCCGACTAGCGGGAGATGACACAGATACGCAGTATTTT